One sample yielded the 18 T cell receptor beta chains listed below, sequenced in a study of Graves' ophthalmopathy and Graves' hyperthyroidism. TCR beta CDR3 regions were amplified from RNA transcripts. Second-round multiplex PCR followed a first-round RT-PCR using HTBI primers. TCRdb independently ran MiXCR on the multiplex PCR reads; one entry per CDR3 protein. The sample holds 300,000 to 450,000 distinct CDR3 sequences, approximately 18% seen once. Sequenced input: peripheral blood. The source of these receptors is an adult woman with stable Graves' hyperthyroidism.

The chain combines TRBV20-1 with TRBJ2-2; tentatively, D is TRBD1 or TRBD2 (7 bases each). V lost 6 bases and J 6 bases, leaving 20 bases between the germline ends. CDR3 length: 15 residues. Looked up from germline, CDR1 is DFQATT and CDR2 is SNEGSKA (reference sequence). The CDR3 protein is CSARRQGGWAGELFF. The CDR3 nucleotides read TGCAGTGCCCGTCGACAGGGAGGGTGGGCCGGGGAGCTGTTTTTT.

The sample holds many counts of this clonotype. This chain connects TRBV29-1 to TRBJ1-1; D gene uncertain. Between the trimmed V and J ends, which lost 2 bases and 4 bases, there was a span of 8 bases. Germline CDR1 reads SQVTM; CDR2 reads ANQGSEA. The CDR3 spans 12 residues. CDR3 bases: TGCAGCGTTGAAACGCGAGGCACTGAAGCTTTCTTT. Its protein product is CSVETRGTEAFF.

This clonotype was seen repeatedly, ten times or more. V usage is TRBV12-3 or TRBV12-4 and J usage is TRBJ2-3; 7 bases fit TRBD1. V gave up 2 bases and J gave up 1 base; unmatched junction bases: 6. The CDR3 consists of 16 residues. The CDR3 DNA follows: TGTGCCAGCAGTTTAAGGAAAACAGGGGGCACAGATACGCAGTATTTT. Protein: CASSLRKTGGTDTQYF.

This clonotype was seen ten or more times. This sequence joins TRBV4-1 and TRBJ2-7, with D uncertain. From germline, CDR1 is MGHRA and CDR2 YSYEKL. Between the trimmed V and J ends, which lost 0 bases and 10 bases, there was a span of 7 bases. The CDR3 extends over 11 amino acids. As DNA, the CDR3 is TGCGCCAGCAGCCAAGATAAACACCAGTACTTC. Translating gives CASSQDKHQYF.

DNA of the CDR3: TGCGCCAGCAGCCAAGGAGAAGGGCGAGAGACCCAGTACTTC. Its protein is CASSQGEGRETQYF. J is TRBJ2-5 and V is TRBV4-1; no definite D call. V lost 1 base to trimming and J lost 4 bases, with 10 bases between them. CDR3 length equals 14 residues. The germline gives CDR1 MGHRA, CDR2 YSYEKL.

This clonotype was detected ten times or more. The rearrangement uses TRBV28 and TRBJ1-2; TRBD1 agrees at 7 bases. The CDR3 covers 15 residues. Trimming took 0 bases from V and 2 from J; bases not matched to a gene: 3. The germline gives CDR1 MDHEN, CDR2 SYDVKM. As DNA, the CDR3 is TGTGCCAGCAGTTTATGGGGACAGACAAACTATGGCTACACCTTC. It encodes CASSLWGQTNYGYTF.

With respect to this clonotype: Here the CDR3 omits its conserved ending phenylalanine or tryptophan, so a read error is the likely source. The V gene is TRBV6-2 or TRBV6-3, the J gene TRBJ1-1; D gene uncertain. CDR1 MNHEY and CDR2 SVGEGT come from the germline V gene. This CDR3 region has 16 residues. Trimming removed 6 bases from V and 0 bases from J, with 17 bases in between. CDR3 region: CASSPGCRQMNTEAFV. CDR3 DNA sequence: TGTGCCAGCAGCCCCGGGTGCAGACAAATGAACACTGAAGCTTTCGTT.

This clonotype came up many times. The chain couples TRBV29-1 to TRBJ1-1; 8 nucleotides align to TRBD1. V lost 6 bases, J lost 5 bases, and 8 bases stayed unmatched. CDR1 and CDR2 (germline): SQVTM, ANQGSEA. This CDR3 has 13 residues. The CDR3 DNA reads as TGCAGCGTACGACAGGGGATTGGTACTGAAGCTTTCTTT. It translates to CSVRQGIGTEAFF.

This clonotype was observed at least ten times. Here the CDR3 reads CASSQEPGSDRQPQHF. In DNA, the CDR3 is TGCGCCAGCAGCCAAGAACCAGGGAGCGATCGTCAGCCCCAGCATTTT. The chain has TRBV4-1 and TRBJ1-5, with a weak D call TRBD1 (5 bases). V lost 0 bases to trimming and J lost 6 bases, with 15 bases between them. This CDR3 region has 16 residues. Per the germline V gene, CDR1 is MGHRA and CDR2 is YSYEKL.

The chain joins TRBV20-1 to TRBJ1-1, with 7 bases matching TRBD1. V dropped 5 bases and J dropped 7; count of bases not matched to a gene: 1. The CDR3 extends over 10 amino acids. Germline V CDR1 and CDR2: DFQATT, SNEGSKA (reference sequence). The CDR3 spells CSAHRGEAFF. CDR3 DNA sequence: TGCAGTGCTCACAGGGGTGAAGCTTTCTTT.

This clonotype was seen repeatedly, ten times or more. CDR3 DNA: TGCGCCAGCAGCTTGGGGACCACAGTCAGCGACTATGGCTACACCTTC. This sequence encodes CASSLGTTVSDYGYTF. V gene TRBV5-1 combines with J gene TRBJ1-2; D gene ambiguous. Germline V gene lookup returns CDR1 SGHRS and CDR2 YFSETQ. Trimming left V 0 bases short and J 3 bases short, with 15 bases between. This CDR3 contains 16 residues.

This clonotype was found many times. This rearrangement joins TRBV28 to TRBJ2-7; 7 bases align to TRBD2. V lost 2 bases to trimming and J lost 3 bases; unmatched junction nucleotides: 4. Looked up from germline, CDR1 is MDHEN and CDR2 is SYDVKM. The CDR3 runs 14 residues. CDR3 DNA: TGTGCCAGCAGTTTACTAGCGGAGAACTACGAGCAGTACTTC. It encodes CASSLLAENYEQYF.

About this clonotype itself: A much larger clonotype is one base distant, so this may be a read error. The genes are TRBV10-3 and TRBJ2-2; the D gene is possibly TRBD1 (6 bases). Germline V gives CDR1 ENHRY, CDR2 SYGVKD. This CDR3 is built from 15 residues. The CDR3 DNA reads as TGTGCCATCAGTGGTGGGACACCCAACACCAGGGAGCTGTTTTTT. Amino acids: CAISGGTPNTRELFF.

This clonotype was seen more than once but under ten times. The chain combines TRBV28 with TRBJ1-1; D is undetermined. The length of the CDR3 is 14 residues. Per germline, CDR1 MDHEN and CDR2 SYDVKM. Trimming shortened V by 6 bases and J by 1 base, and 12 bases separated the two germline ends. CDR3: CASRPGGPNTEAFF. The CDR3 nucleotides are TGTGCCAGCAGGCCCGGCGGGCCGAACACTGAAGCTTTCTTT. Full variable domain (remainder filled in from reference TRBV28 and TRBJ1-1): DVKVTQSSRYLVKRTGEKVFLECVQDMDHENMFWYRQDPGLGLRLIYFSYDVKMKEKGDIPEGYSVSREKKERFSLILESASTNQTSMYLCASRPGGPNTEAFFGQGTRLTVV.

CDR3 protein: CASNTDRAAGNRSGNTIYF. CDR3 bases: TGTGCCAGTAATACCGACCGCGCAGCTGGGAACCGCTCTGGAAACACCATATATTTT. The chain is built from TRBV19 and TRBJ1-3, with D uncertain. Germline V gives CDR1 LNHDA, CDR2 SQIVND (reference sequence). V was pared by 7 bases and J by 0 bases, with 25 bases between. The CDR3 runs to 19 residues. The full variable domain, completed using reference TRBV19 and TRBJ1-3, is DGGITQSPKYLFRKEGQNVTLSCEQNLNHDAMYWYRQDPGQGLRLIYYSQIVNDFQKGDIAEGYSVSREKKESFPLTVTSAQKNPTAFYLCASNTDRAAGNRSGNTIYFGEGSWLTVV.

This clonotype came up many times. This sequence may be a read error, since a much larger clone differs from it by one base. The CDR3 region has the DNA TGTGCCAGCAGTGTGGGGCGAGATACCTACGAGCAGTACTTC. As protein: CASSVGRDTYEQYF. The chain joins TRBV6-1 to TRBJ2-7; D may be TRBD1 (5 bases). CDR3 length: 14 amino acids. Germline V gene data show CDR1 as MNHNS and CDR2 as SASEGT. The germline V and J ends were trimmed by 4 bases and 2 bases, with 12 bases remaining between them.

As for this clonotype: The conserved closing phenylalanine or tryptophan is absent in this CDR3, likely reflecting a read error. V usage is TRBV29-1 and J usage is TRBJ1-2; 7 bases align to TRBD1. The CDR3 has 16 amino acids. Germline-derived CDR1 and CDR2 are SQVTM and ANQGSEA. Trimming cost V 2 bases and J 2 bases; bases outside gene matches: 11. The DNA for the CDR3 is TGCAGCGTTGAAAGAGTGGAGGGGGCGGCAAACTATGGCTACACCGTC. Its protein product is CSVERVEGAANYGYTV.

This clonotype was counted at least ten times. V usage is TRBV28 and J usage is TRBJ2-4; 9 bases fit TRBD1. CDR3 length equals 15 residues. The germline V gene has CDR1 MDHEN and CDR2 SYDVKM. V shed 4 bases, J shed 6 bases, and the junction held 7 bases outside the gene matches. CDR3 nucleotide sequence: TGTGCCAGCAGTTCGATGACAGGGGGTGGAAACATTCAGTACTTC. Protein sequence: CASSSMTGGGNIQYF.